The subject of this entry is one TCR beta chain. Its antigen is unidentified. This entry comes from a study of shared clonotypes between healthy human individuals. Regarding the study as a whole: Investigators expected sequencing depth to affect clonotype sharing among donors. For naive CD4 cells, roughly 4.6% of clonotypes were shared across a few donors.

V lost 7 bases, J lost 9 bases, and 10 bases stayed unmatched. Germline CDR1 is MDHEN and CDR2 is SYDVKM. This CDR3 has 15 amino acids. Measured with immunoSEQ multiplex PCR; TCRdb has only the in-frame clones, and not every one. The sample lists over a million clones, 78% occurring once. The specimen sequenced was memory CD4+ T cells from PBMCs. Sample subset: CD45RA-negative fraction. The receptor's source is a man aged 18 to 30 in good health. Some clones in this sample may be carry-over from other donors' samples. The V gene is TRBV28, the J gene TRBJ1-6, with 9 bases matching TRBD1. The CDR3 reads CASTNGGTGTSPLHF. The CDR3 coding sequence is TGTGCCAGCACCAACGGAGGGACAGGGACTTCACCCCTCCACTTT. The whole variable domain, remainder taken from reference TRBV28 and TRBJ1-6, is DVKVTQSSRYLVKRTGEKVFLECVQDMDHENMFWYRQDPGLGLRLIYFSYDVKMKEKGDIPEGYSVSREKKERFSLILESASTNQTSMYLCASTNGGTGTSPLHFGNGTRLTVT.